The T cell receptor beta chain under discussion was sequenced for a study of blood T cells in healthy people across ages. For the second PCR, which ran for about 6 to 12 cycles, a sample-barcoded 5' primer and a J-beta primer mix were used. Using its own MiXCR run on the 5' RACE reads, TCRdb lists one record per CDR3 protein. In the table there are about a million distinct CDR3 sequences, about 44% of which are singletons. This CDR3 has 14 residues. Trimming removed 4 bases from V and 8 bases from J; junction bases left unmatched: 5. Germline V CDR1 and CDR2: MNHEY, SVGAGI. Aged roughly 6 to 95, donors were systemically healthy Caucasians from Russia. Peripheral blood samples of 9.5 to 10 milliliters were drawn from each donor. Every sample gave at least 5.5 micrograms of total RNA when it was extracted.

The rearrangement uses TRBV6-5 and TRBJ2-1; 10 nucleotides line up with TRBD2. The source is a man aged 25-40 years in good health. Source material: blood. In DNA form, the CDR3 reads TGTGCCAGCAGTTTTAGCGGGGGGACCGATGAGCAGTTCTTC. This translates into CASSFSGGTDEQFF.